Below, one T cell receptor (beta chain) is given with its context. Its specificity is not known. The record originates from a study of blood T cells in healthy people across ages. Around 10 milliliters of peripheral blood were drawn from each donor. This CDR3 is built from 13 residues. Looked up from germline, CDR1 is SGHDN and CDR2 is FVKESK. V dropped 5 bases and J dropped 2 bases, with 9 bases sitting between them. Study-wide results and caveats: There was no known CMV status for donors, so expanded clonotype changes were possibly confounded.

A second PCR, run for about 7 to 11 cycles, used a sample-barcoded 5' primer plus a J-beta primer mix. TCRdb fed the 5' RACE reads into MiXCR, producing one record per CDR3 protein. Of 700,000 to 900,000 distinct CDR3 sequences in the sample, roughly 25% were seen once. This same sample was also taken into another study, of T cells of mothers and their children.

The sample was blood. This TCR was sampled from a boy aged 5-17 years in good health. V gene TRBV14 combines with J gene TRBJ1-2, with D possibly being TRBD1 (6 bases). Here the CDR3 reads CASSADRNYGYTF. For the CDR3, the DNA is TGTGCCAGCAGCGCCGACAGGAACTATGGCTACACCTTC.